Each of the 5 T cell receptor beta chains below was sequenced from the same sample in a study of Graves' ophthalmopathy and Graves' hyperthyroidism. The sequenced template was RNA, covering the TCR beta CDR3 region. An initial RT-PCR round employing HTBI primers preceded a second-round multiplex PCR. TCRdb reprocessed the multiplex PCR reads via MiXCR and lists one record per CDR3 protein. Here the sample spans 660,000 or so distinct CDR3 sequences, over 40% being singletons. The sample consisted of peripheral blood. The source is an adult man with Graves' ophthalmopathy.

The V and J genes are TRBV2 and TRBJ1-6, with a weak D call TRBD1 (6 bases). Germline V lookup: CDR1 SNHLY, CDR2 FYNNEI. The CDR3 runs 14 residues. The germline V and J ends were trimmed by 7 bases and 7 bases, with 14 bases remaining between them. As DNA, the CDR3 is TGTGCCAGCAAGCGGCAGAGGGGGAATTCACCCCTCCACTTT. This translates into CASKRQRGNSPLHF.

This clonotype was seen ten or more times. The V call is TRBV20-1, the J call TRBJ1-2, with no clear D. This CDR3 is built from 13 residues. The V end lost 7 bases, the J end lost 4 bases, and 16 bases lay between the germline ends. Germline values: CDR1 DFQATT, CDR2 SNEGSKA (reference sequence). The CDR3 DNA follows: TGCAGTGGCTCCCCAGACAAGGGCTATGGCTACACCTTC. The encoded protein is CSGSPDKGYGYTF.

As to this clonotype: Given a much more abundant clone one base away, this may be a read error. The V gene is TRBV2, the J gene TRBJ2-7; 8 positions agree with TRBD1. This CDR3 comprises 15 residues. With 6 bases clipped from V and 5 bases from J, the junction kept 12 bases outside the gene matches. Germline values: CDR1 SNHLY, CDR2 FYNNEI. The CDR3 loop reads CASSTRGRGRDEQYF. The CDR3 nucleotides read TGTGCCAGCAGCACCCGGGGCAGGGGGCGAGACGAGCAGTACTTC.

This clonotype came up a few times. The V call is TRBV29-1, the J call TRBJ2-3; a weak D match, TRBD2 (6 bases). Trimming shortened V by 1 base and J by 4 bases, and 9 bases separated the two germline ends. The CDR3 runs 13 residues. Germline V gene sequence: CDR1 SQVTM, CDR2 ANQGSEA. The CDR3 nucleotides read TGCAGCGTTGAAGTCGGGAGCTCAGATACGCAGTATTTT. Its translation is CSVEVGSSDTQYF.

A single count supports this clonotype. The rearrangement joins TRBV20-1 to TRBJ1-2, with 9 bases fitting TRBD1. The V and J ends lost 6 bases and 6 bases, in that order; junction bases with no gene match: 11. There are 14 residues in the CDR3. CDR1 is DFQATT, CDR2 SNEGSKA, per germline (reference sequence). The CDR3 loop reads CSAAAGQGKDGYTF. The CDR3 coding sequence is TGCAGTGCCGCAGCGGGACAGGGCAAGGATGGCTACACCTTC.